This T cell receptor (beta chain) originates from a study of cytomegalovirus exposure and HLA in healthy donors. The CDR3 has 13 residues. Germline lookup yields CDR1 MDHEN and CDR2 SYDVKM. Trimming cost V 2 bases and J 0 bases, with 4 bases left between them. The PCR used 60 Vbeta and 13 Jbeta primers. The data were produced by immunoSEQ multiplex PCR, yet TCRdb's version contains in-frame clones alone and is incomplete. The repertoire consists of roughly 190,000 clones, with 55% to 65% occurring once and the leading ten covering 2.5% to 3%. The chain joins TRBV28 to TRBJ1-1; D gene unclear. This TCR was recovered from a man between 40 and 49 years old in good health and CMV-seronegative. The specimen was PBMCs. The CDR3 reads CASSLRVNTEAFF. The CDR3 bases are TGTGCCAGCAGTTTACGCGTGAACACTGAAGCTTTCTTT.